This T cell receptor (beta chain) was retrieved from a study of STAT3 mutations in large granular lymphocyte leukemia. Study results and caveats: At least one immunodominant TCR beta clonotype appeared in every T-cell large granular lymphocyte leukemia patient.

This clone was detected a few times. The antigen remains undetermined. The germline CDR1 and CDR2 sequences are SGHNT and YYREEE (reference sequence). V dropped 4 bases and J dropped 1 base, with 9 bases sitting between them. CDR3 length equals 15 residues. Only in-frame clones appear in the TCRdb table, and some are missing; sequencing was by immunoSEQ multiplex PCR. The sample shows some 37,000 clones, approximately 91% of them seen only once. The rearrangement uses TRBV5-4 and TRBJ2-6; D remains unclear. Specimen: PBMCs. The TCR sequence derives from a human donor with T large granular lymphocyte leukemia. Some clones in this sample may be carry-over from other donors' samples. The CDR3 region has the DNA TGTGCCAGCAGCCTGGGTGGATCTGGGGCCAACGTCCTGACTTTC. Protein sequence: CASSLGGSGANVLTF.